Below are 21 T cell receptor beta chains sequenced from a single sample in a study of CXCR3-negative and CXCR3-positive naive CD8 T cells. Libraries were UMI-labeled 5' RACE TRB cDNA. After re-calling the 5' RACE reads, TCRdb lists one entry per CDR3 protein, DNA absent. This sample's clone table lists over 40,000 distinct CDR3 sequences. Sequencing input: naive CXCR3- CD8+ T cells from blood. Stated subset: CD45RO-CCR7+CD27+CD95- naive CD8+ T cells lacking CXCR3 (TNR3-). The receptors derive from a human donor in good health. Some clones in this sample may be carry-over from other donors' samples.

The chain joins TRBV5-1 to TRBJ2-7. In germline, CDR1 is SGHRS, CDR2 YFSETQ. The CDR3 totals 15 residues. The CDR3 region is CASSLAVVGGYEQYF.

CDR3 sequence: CASSQTTSERYDEQFF. This chain links TRBV3-1 with TRBJ2-1; TCRdb indicates TRBD2, and absent DNA this call remains unverified. Germline CDR1 LGHDT, CDR2 YNNKEL (reference sequence). CDR3 size: 16 residues.

This rearrangement joins TRBV7-2 to TRBJ1-2. This CDR3 has 16 amino acids. CDR1 and CDR2 from the germline V gene are SGHTA and FQGNSA. The CDR3 spells CASSKGAGIQNYGYTF.

The chain joins TRBV29-1 to TRBJ2-7; TCRdb reports TRBD1, a call that lacks DNA to check it against. This CDR3 spans 13 amino acids. Looked up from germline, CDR1 is SQVTM and CDR2 is ANQGSEA. The chain's CDR3 is CSVATAGVYEQYF.

This chain uses TRBV4-3 with TRBJ1-1. The CDR3 runs 15 residues. Germline-derived CDR1 and CDR2 are LGHNA and YSLEER. CDR3 sequence reads: CASSQVGASNTEAFF.

The chain is built from TRBV9 and TRBJ2-2; absent DNA, TCRdb's TRBD1 call cannot be checked. The CDR3 covers 13 residues. Looked up from germline, CDR1 is SGDLS and CDR2 is YYNGEE. The CDR3 sequence is CASRGDNTGELFF.

This rearrangement joins TRBV28 to TRBJ2-1; without DNA, the TCRdb call of TRBD2 cannot be checked. The CDR3 has 16 amino acids. Germline CDR1 and CDR2: MDHEN and SYDVKM. The CDR3 sequence: CASSLDRTSGGDEQFF.

This sequence joins TRBV29-1 and TRBJ2-7; TCRdb names TRBD1, which stays unverified in the absence of DNA. CDR1 and CDR2 (germline): SQVTM, ANQGSEA. The CDR3 has 13 amino acids. CDR3 amino acids: CSVTGTTNYEQYF.

This chain links TRBV12-5 with TRBJ2-3; TCRdb's D gene call, TRBD1, goes unchecked for lack of DNA. This CDR3 region has 15 residues. CDR1 is LGHNT, CDR2 FRNRAP, per germline. The CDR3 sequence: CASGPGLTGETAQYF.

The chain links TRBV11-2 to TRBJ2-3; TCRdb names TRBD1, which stays unverified in the absence of DNA. The germline V gene encodes CDR1 SGHAT and CDR2 FQNNGV. The CDR3 is 14 amino acids. The CDR3 protein is CASSLEGGPDTQYF. Filled out from reference TRBV11-2 and TRBJ2-3, the complete variable domain reads EAGVAQSPRYKIIEKRQSVAFWCNPISGHATLYWYQQILGQGPKLLIQFQNNGVVDDSQLPKDRFSAERLKGVDSTLKIQPAKLEDSAVYLCASSLEGGPDTQYFGPGTRLTVL.

This clonotype shows up as medium-sized by frequency. The chain links TRBV6-4 to TRBJ2-3. CDR3 size: 13 residues. Germline V gene sequence: CDR1 MRHNA, CDR2 SNTAGT. The CDR3 region is CASSDSDTDTQYF.

V usage is TRBV7-9 and J usage is TRBJ2-2; the TRBD1 assignment by TCRdb is unverifiable without DNA. This CDR3 has 12 amino acids. Germline values: CDR1 SEHNR, CDR2 FQNEAQ (reference sequence). This CDR3 is CASSPGVGELFF.

The chain uses TRBV28 and TRBJ2-7; no DNA is available, so the TRBD1 call from TCRdb remains unchecked. The germline V gene has CDR1 MDHEN and CDR2 SYDVKM. The CDR3 extends over 11 amino acids. The CDR3: CASSLLYEQYF. Supplemented by reference TRBV28 and TRBJ2-7, the full variable domain reads DVKVTQSSRYLVKRTGEKVFLECVQDMDHENMFWYRQDPGLGLRLIYFSYDVKMKEKGDIPEGYSVSREKKERFSLILESASTNQTSMYLCASSLLYEQYFGPGTRLTVT.

The rearrangement uses TRBV28 and TRBJ2-1; TCRdb's D gene call, TRBD1, goes unchecked for lack of DNA. Germline loops: CDR1 MDHEN, CDR2 SYDVKM. The CDR3 spans 15 residues. CDR3 region: CASSPGQEVHNEQFF.

The gene calls are TRBV20-1 and TRBJ1-2. Germline V lookup: CDR1 DFQATT, CDR2 SNEGSKA (reference sequence). The CDR3 is 12 residues long. CDR3 in amino acids: CSATGGLYGYTF.

The chain is built from TRBV7-9 and TRBJ2-7; TCRdb selects TRBD2, and the lack of DNA leaves this call unchecked. CDR1 and CDR2 from the germline V gene are SEHNR and FQNEAQ (reference sequence). CDR3 length: 14 amino acids. CDR3 amino acids: CASSSRDDGSEQYF. Full variable domain (missing parts from reference TRBV7-9 and TRBJ2-7): DTGVSQNPRHKITKRGQNVTFRCDPISEHNRLYWYRQTLGQGPEFLTYFQNEAQLEKSRLLSDRFSAERPKGSFSTLEIQRTEQGDSAMYLCASSSRDDGSEQYFGPGTRLTVT.

The chain has TRBV27 and TRBJ2-1; the D call of TRBD2 rests on TCRdb alone, since no DNA is present to check it. The CDR3 is 18 residues long. Germline V gene data show CDR1 as MNHEY and CDR2 as SMNVEV (reference sequence). The CDR3 sequence: CASSLFLRLAGGPREQFF.

V usage is TRBV4-3 and J usage is TRBJ1-1. Germline values: CDR1 LGHNA, CDR2 YSLEER. This CDR3 contains 14 residues. CDR3 residues: CASSQGPLDTEAFF.

The chain is built from TRBV20-1 and TRBJ2-7. Germline CDR1 and CDR2: DFQATT and SNEGSKA (reference sequence). The length of the CDR3 is 13 residues. CDR3 loop: CSADLDRSYEQYF.

This sequence joins TRBV27 and TRBJ2-5; TCRdb designates TRBD2, a call that cannot be tested without DNA. Germline V lookup: CDR1 MNHEY, CDR2 SMNVEV (reference sequence). This CDR3 has 12 residues. CDR3 in amino acids: CASNTEGETQYF.

The rearrangement joins TRBV27 to TRBJ1-5. The germline gives CDR1 MNHEY, CDR2 SMNVEV (reference sequence). The CDR3 extends over 12 amino acids. CDR3 sequence: CASRDIGQPQHF.